This T cell receptor (beta chain) was profiled in a study of T cell clones after liver transplantation. Germline lookup yields CDR1 SGHVS and CDR2 FQNEAQ. The CDR3 has 15 residues. Deletions cut 4 bases from V and 4 bases from J, with 13 bases between. TCRdb keeps only in-frame clones here, not all; method: immunoSEQ multiplex PCR. The data hold tens of thousands of clones, with 70% to 90% observed a single time. The TCR sequence derives from a human patient who received a liver transplant. The graft donor may account for some of the T cells. Sequences were derived from CD4+ T cells from blood, sampled at the 22-month timepoint. The rearrangement joins TRBV7-8 to TRBJ1-4; D call uncertain. CDR3 sequence reads: CASSSRTNLNEKLFF. The CDR3 DNA reads TGTGCCAGCAGCTCCAGGACCAACCTTAATGAAAAACTGTTTTTT.